A single sample is the source of the 13 T cell receptor beta chains below, sequenced in a study of lymphopenia after photon versus proton radiotherapy. Only in-frame clones appear in the TCRdb table, and some are missing; sequencing was by immunoSEQ multiplex PCR. Of around 59,000 clones in the sample, approximately 84% were seen once. The starting material was peripheral blood, obtained from a patient treated with proton-based radiotherapy. These TCRs come from a man between 60 and 75 years old with pancreatic cancer.

The V call is TRBV28, the J call TRBJ1-2; TRBD1 might be the D (5 bases). V was cut by 2 bases and J by 4 bases, with 14 bases left in between. Germline lookup yields CDR1 MDHEN and CDR2 SYDVKM. CDR3 length: 15 amino acids. CDR3 nucleotides: TGTGCCAGCAGTTTAGGCAAGGTACAGGCCTATGGCTACACCTTC. Amino acids: CASSLGKVQAYGYTF.

The chain couples TRBV7-9 to TRBJ2-7, with D possibly TRBD2 on 6 matching bases. The V end lost 5 bases, the J end lost 0 bases, and 11 bases lay between the germline ends. Germline V lookup: CDR1 SEHNR, CDR2 FQNEAQ (reference sequence). The CDR3 length is 14 residues. CDR3 sequence: CASSRGLTSYEQYF. The DNA of the CDR3 is TGTGCCAGCAGCAGGGGACTGACCTCCTACGAGCAGTACTTC.

The genes are TRBV6-6 and TRBJ1-2; 10 positions agree with TRBD1. Germline trimming cut 6 bases from V and 6 bases from J; bases unmatched to any gene: 7. The CDR3 consists of 14 residues. Germline-derived CDR1 and CDR2 are MNHNY and SVGAGI (reference sequence). As DNA, the CDR3 is TGTGCCAGCAGGCCGACAGGGGGCGATGATGGCTACACCTTC. The encoded protein is CASRPTGGDDGYTF.

Here the CDR3 reads CASSFWNGSDEQFF. CDR3 nucleotides: TGTGCCAGCAGTTTCTGGAACGGGTCCGATGAGCAGTTCTTC. This chain connects TRBV28 to TRBJ2-1; no reliable D call. Trimming removed 3 bases from V and 8 bases from J, with 14 bases in between. This CDR3 is 14 amino acids long. Germline V gene data show CDR1 as MDHEN and CDR2 as SYDVKM.

The chain uses TRBV7-2 and TRBJ2-7; D call uncertain. This CDR3 is 17 amino acids long. Germline-derived CDR1 and CDR2 are SGHTA and FQGNSA. V gave up 5 bases and J gave up 3 bases, with 23 bases separating them. CDR3: CASSLSSIKLPVYEQYF. The DNA for the CDR3 is TGTGCCAGCAGCCTATCTTCAATTAAGCTCCCGGTCTACGAGCAGTACTTC.

The chain employs TRBV18 and TRBJ2-1, with 8 bases fitting TRBD2. CDR1 is KGHSH, CDR2 LQKENI, per germline. V was pared by 3 bases and J by 8 bases, with 15 bases of the junction left unmatched. This CDR3 contains 17 residues. The CDR3 nucleotides are TGTGCCAGCTCACCTCTCGGGACTAGGCCTGCCCGTTATGAGCAGTTCTTC. It specifies CASSPLGTRPARYEQFF.

This clone was seen a handful of times. This chain connects TRBV7-3 to TRBJ1-1; D might be TRBD1 (6 bases). CDR1 is SGHTA, CDR2 FQGTGA, per germline. V gave up 5 bases and J gave up 5 bases, with 12 bases separating them. The length of the CDR3 is 13 residues. The chain's CDR3 is CASSPTGRTEAFF. The CDR3 nucleotides read TGTGCCAGCAGCCCCACAGGGCGGACTGAAGCTTTCTTT.

J is TRBJ1-5 and V is TRBV6-5; D unclear. Germline-derived CDR1 and CDR2 are MNHEY and SVGAGI. The V gene lost 0 bases and the J gene lost 5 bases, with 11 bases spanning the gap. This CDR3 contains 15 residues. CDR3 in DNA: TGTGCCAGCAGTTACTCCGAAAGACCCCATCAGCCCCAGCATTTT. Amino acid sequence: CASSYSERPHQPQHF.

The V call is TRBV4-2, the J call TRBJ2-2; D unclear. The CDR3 has 15 amino acids. V lost 4 bases, J lost 6 bases, and 15 bases lay in between. The V gene's germline CDR1 is LGHNA and CDR2 YNFKEQ. CDR3 nucleotides: TGTGCCAGCAGCCCACAGCCTAGTCTAGCCGGGGAGCTGTTTTTT. Its protein product is CASSPQPSLAGELFF.

The rearrangement links TRBV6-5 to TRBJ1-4, with 8 bases lining up with TRBD1. The ends lost 2 bases at V and 8 bases at J; junction bases unmatched: 10. The length of the CDR3 is 16 residues. Germline CDR1 is MNHEY and CDR2 is SVGAGI. The CDR3 DNA follows: TGTGCCAGCAGTTACCCTTACAGGGGGAGTCAGGAAAAACTGTTTTTT. As protein: CASSYPYRGSQEKLFF.

This chain links TRBV6-5 with TRBJ2-1; TRBD1 matches 9 bases. There are 14 residues in the CDR3. The germline V gene has CDR1 MNHEY and CDR2 SVGAGI. J was trimmed by 7 bases and V by 4 bases; bases with no gene match: 5. The CDR3 sequence: CASSLNRGQNEQFF. Written as DNA, the CDR3 is TGTGCCAGCAGTTTAAACAGGGGGCAGAATGAGCAGTTCTTC.

This chain connects TRBV9 to TRBJ2-3; 10 nucleotides align to TRBD2. This CDR3 is 20 amino acids long. J lost 2 bases, V lost 4 bases, and 19 bases had no gene match. CDR1 and CDR2 from the germline V gene are SGDLS and YYNGEE. Here the CDR3 DNA reads TGTGCCAGCAGCCCCCTGGAGAGGGCTAGCGGGAGCTGGGACACAGATACGCAGTATTTT. Translated: CASSPLERASGSWDTDTQYF.

The rearrangement joins TRBV5-1 to TRBJ2-7; D unresolved. The CDR3 spans 13 residues. V lost 0 bases and J 4 bases, leaving 8 bases between the germline ends. The V gene's germline CDR1 is SGHRS and CDR2 YFSETQ. The CDR3 reads CASSLGLGYEQYF. The CDR3 nucleotides read TGCGCCAGCAGCTTGGGGTTGGGATACGAGCAGTACTTC. The full variable domain, completed using reference TRBV5-1 and TRBJ2-7, is KAGVTQTPRYLIKTRGQQVTLSCSPISGHRSVSWYQQTPGQGLQFLFEYFSETQRNKGNFPGRFSGRQFSNSRSEMNVSTLELGDSALYLCASSLGLGYEQYFGPGTRLTVT.